This TCR beta chain was sequenced in a study of blood T cell repertoires in COVID-19 (TCRdb year 2020). In terms of the full investigation: Collaborator samples came from the United States, Italy and Spain and covered acute and convalescent phases of COVID-19. The prospective study material was composed of cDNA or gDNA derived from T cells, B-cell-depleted T cells, or PBMCs. Subjects who had been exposed to COVID-19, were actively infected with it, or had recovered from it provided the deeply sampled blood TCRbeta repertoires that made up the dataset. A freely available public database, intended as a resource for researchers studying the immune response to SARS-CoV-2, is where the repertoires were released. Samples came from the ongoing ImmuneRACE study (first 160 participants) plus 1,254 subjects from 6 global collaborators. A de-identified subject ID, COVID-19 status, age in years and sex were almost always included in the sample metadata. Where available, HLA class I and class II types were obtained from metadata supplied by the sample provider rather than from assay-based typing.

The full study reports these points: The quantity of clinical and demographic metadata differed by source and by participant and was supplied without curation.

Collaborating institutions collected whole blood in K2EDTA tubes following their own protocols. For TCRbeta analysis, collaborator samples were shipped as frozen whole blood, as isolated PBMCs, or as DNA extracted from either sample type. Details on this clone: What this receptor recognizes is not known. Base-call qualities are not available, and no considerably larger clone is one nucleotide away.

Including the terminal cysteine and phenylalanine, the CDR3 comprises 22 residues. Left in the record is the CDR3 DNA by itself, 66 bases read in frame from the first base. The immunoSEQ Assay, a bias-controlled multiplex PCR, was used to amplify TCRbeta CDR3 regions from genomic DNA. In the original analysis: Nucleated cell counts per sample were estimated from amplification of reference gene primers within the assay. To quantify the absolute abundance of each unique TCRbeta CDR3 rearrangement, sequence reads were collapsed and filtered. Productive Simpson clonality was computed per sample as the square root of Simpson's diversity index over productive rearrangements. TCRdb mirrors the immuneACCESS table, restricted to in-frame sequences. Some clones are absent from its copies; in checked studies, under half trace to an unresolved V gene, and the reason for the others is unknown. From that table come the V and J calls and clone size; the DNA was used to work out D and trimming. This sample is represented by 100,000 to 110,000 clones; about 89% of them were singletons. The ten largest make up about 2.2% of the sample.

The chain is assembled from TRBV21-1 and TRBJ2-2; whether TRBD2, the table's D call, matches the DNA was not checked. TRBV21-1 is termed a pseudogene. The TCR was taken from a man aged 45-65 years with active COVID-19. The sequencing input was peripheral blood. The encoded CDR3 is CASSKGAGANSKRVQNTGELFF. The nucleotide sequence is TGTGCCAGCAGCAAGGGGGCGGGGGCAAATTCAAAGCGTGTACAGAACACCGGGGAGCTGTTTTTT.